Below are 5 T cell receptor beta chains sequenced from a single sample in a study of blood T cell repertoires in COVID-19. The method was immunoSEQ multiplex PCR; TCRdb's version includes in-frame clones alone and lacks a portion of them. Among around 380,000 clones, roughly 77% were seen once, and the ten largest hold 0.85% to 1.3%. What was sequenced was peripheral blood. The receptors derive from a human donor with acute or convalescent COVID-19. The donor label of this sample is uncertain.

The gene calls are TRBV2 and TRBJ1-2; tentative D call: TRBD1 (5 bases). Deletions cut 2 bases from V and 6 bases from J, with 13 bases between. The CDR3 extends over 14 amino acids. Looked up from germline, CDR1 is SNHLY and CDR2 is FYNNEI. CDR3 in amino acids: CASSEQGSFDGYTF. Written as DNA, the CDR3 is TGTGCCAGCAGTGAACAGGGAAGTTTTGATGGCTACACCTTC.

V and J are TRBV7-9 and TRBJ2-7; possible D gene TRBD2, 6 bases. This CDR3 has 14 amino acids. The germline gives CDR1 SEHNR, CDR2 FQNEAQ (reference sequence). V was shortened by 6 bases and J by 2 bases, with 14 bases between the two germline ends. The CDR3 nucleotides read TGTGCCAGCAGTGCCATAGGGGAGGCCTACGAGCAGTACTTC. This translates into CASSAIGEAYEQYF. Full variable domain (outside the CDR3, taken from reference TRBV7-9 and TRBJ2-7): DTGVSQNPRHKITKRGQNVTFRCDPISEHNRLYWYRQTLGQGPEFLTYFQNEAQLEKSRLLSDRFSAERPKGSFSTLEIQRTEQGDSAMYLCASSAIGEAYEQYFGPGTRLTVT.

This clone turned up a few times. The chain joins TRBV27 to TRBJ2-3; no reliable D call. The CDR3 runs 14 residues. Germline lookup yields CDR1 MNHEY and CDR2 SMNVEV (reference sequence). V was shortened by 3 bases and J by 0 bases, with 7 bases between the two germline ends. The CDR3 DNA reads TGTGCCAGCAGTTTCTCGGTTAGCACAGATACGCAGTATTTT. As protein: CASSFSVSTDTQYF.

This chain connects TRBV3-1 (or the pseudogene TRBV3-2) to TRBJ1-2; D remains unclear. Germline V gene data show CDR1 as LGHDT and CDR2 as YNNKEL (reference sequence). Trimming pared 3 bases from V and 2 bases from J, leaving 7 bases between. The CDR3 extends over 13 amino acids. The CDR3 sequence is CASSQSRNYGYTF. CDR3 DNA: TGTGCCAGCAGCCAGTCCAGGAACTATGGCTACACCTTC.

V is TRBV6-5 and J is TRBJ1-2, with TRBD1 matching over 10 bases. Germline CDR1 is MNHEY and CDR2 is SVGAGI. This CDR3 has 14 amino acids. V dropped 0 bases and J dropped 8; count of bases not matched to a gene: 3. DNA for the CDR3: TGTGCCAGCAGTTACTCGAGGACAGGGGGGGGCTACACCTTC. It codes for CASSYSRTGGGYTF.